Sequencing of this T cell receptor beta chain was carried out in a study of blood T cell repertoires in COVID-19. This CDR3 has 15 residues. Germline V gene sequence: CDR1 LNHDA, CDR2 SQIVND (reference sequence). Trimming took 5 bases from V and 0 from J, leaving 11 bases between them. How the authors handled the data: Reference gene primer amplification gave nucleated cell count estimates. Produced via immunoSEQ multiplex PCR; TCRdb's table is partial and in-frame only. That table furnishes V, J and clone size, whereas the DNA furnished D and trimming. This table holds about 55,000 clones, roughly 80% found once.

The receptor comes from a human donor in a cohort sampled during active or convalescent COVID-19. The source material was peripheral blood. The chain is built from TRBV19 and TRBJ1-3; D unresolved. The CDR3 loop reads CASSPFWSSGNTIYF. Here the CDR3 DNA reads TGTGCCAGTAGTCCATTTTGGAGCTCTGGAAACACCATATATTTT. The variable domain in full, with the rest retrieved from reference TRBV19 and TRBJ1-3, is DGGITQSPKYLFRKEGQNVTLSCEQNLNHDAMYWYRQDPGQGLRLIYYSQIVNDFQKGDIAEGYSVSREKKESFPLTVTSAQKNPTAFYLCASSPFWSSGNTIYFGEGSWLTVV.